Included here is one T cell receptor beta chain sequence, with context. The sample is drawn from a study of T cell responses to AZD1222 COVID-19 vaccine. The data were produced by immunoSEQ multiplex PCR, yet TCRdb's version contains in-frame clones alone and is incomplete. The table shows about 130,000 clones, with 90% to 95% occurring only once. V was pared by 1 base and J by 5 bases, with 14 bases between. Per the germline V gene, CDR1 is SQVTM and CDR2 is ANQGSEA. The CDR3 is 14 residues long. Doses given second, at about 4 or about 12 weeks, were pooled. The V gene is TRBV29-1, the J gene TRBJ2-5; a weak D match, TRBD2 (5 bases). The source material was peripheral blood, sampled 28 days after the second AZD1222 dose. The TCR originated in an adult who received the AZD1222 COVID-19 vaccine. Here the CDR3 DNA reads TGCAGCGTTGAAGTTGTGAGGGTGGCGGAGACCCAGTACTTC. This sequence encodes CSVEVVRVAETQYF.